This passage covers 18 T cell receptor beta chains from one sample sequenced in a study of shared clonotypes between healthy human individuals. Sequencing was performed with immunoSEQ multiplex PCR; in TCRdb, only in-frame clones are kept and a portion is missing. Counted here are a few million clones, less than 95% occurring once; the ten biggest clones make up around 0.4%. Sequenced: naive CD4+ T cells from PBMCs. Subset denoted: CD45RA+ positively selected. These receptors all come from a young man in good health. Some clones in this sample may be carry-over from other donors' samples.

The chain combines TRBV7-9 with TRBJ2-3, with D possibly TRBD2 on 6 matching bases. CDR3 length: 15 amino acids. The V gene's germline CDR1 is SEHNR and CDR2 FQNEAQ (reference sequence). Trimming left V 0 bases short and J 2 bases short, with 9 bases between. CDR3 loop: CASSLAPGLTDTQYF. The CDR3 coding sequence is TGTGCCAGCAGCTTAGCCCCGGGACTCACAGATACGCAGTATTTT.

The rearrangement joins TRBV28 to TRBJ2-2, with D possibly matching TRBD1 (6 bases). Per the germline V gene, CDR1 is MDHEN and CDR2 is SYDVKM. Trimming cost V 4 bases and J 3 bases, with 15 bases left between them. There are 16 residues in the CDR3. CDR3 bases: TGTGCCAGCAGTTCTAGAGCCGACAGGTACACCGGGGAGCTGTTTTTT. This encodes CASSSRADRYTGELFF.

This clone occurred a few times. The chain couples TRBV5-1 to TRBJ2-6; 8 nucleotides agree with TRBD1. CDR1 and CDR2 from the germline V gene are SGHRS and YFSETQ. V was pared by 4 bases and J by 0 bases, with 6 bases of the junction left unmatched. CDR3 length: 17 amino acids. CDR3 sequence (DNA): TGCGCCAGCAGCCTCCGGGACAGGCCCTCTGGGGCCAACGTCCTGACTTTC. This gives the protein CASSLRDRPSGANVLTF. Looking up the rest from reference TRBV5-1 and TRBJ2-6 gives the full variable domain: KAGVTQTPRYLIKTRGQQVTLSCSPISGHRSVSWYQQTPGQGLQFLFEYFSETQRNKGNFPGRFSGRQFSNSRSEMNVSTLELGDSALYLCASSLRDRPSGANVLTFGAGSRLTVL.

The chain employs TRBV27 and TRBJ1-3; tentative D call: TRBD1 (6 bases). CDR1 is MNHEY, CDR2 SMNVEV, per germline (reference sequence). V was pared by 6 bases and J by 0 bases, with 9 bases between. The CDR3 is 14 amino acids. The CDR3 sequence: CASRLQGSGNTIYF. The CDR3 DNA reads TGTGCCAGCAGACTACAGGGCTCTGGAAACACCATATATTTT.

This chain links TRBV7-2 with TRBJ2-1; TRBD2 is a possible D gene (5 bases). The germline CDR1 and CDR2 sequences are SGHTA and FQGNSA. The CDR3 totals 16 residues. The ends were cut back, 3 bases at V and 0 bases at J, with 12 bases in the middle. The CDR3 protein is CASSFGGPSSYNEQFF. Written as DNA, the CDR3 is TGTGCCAGCAGCTTTGGCGGGCCTAGCTCCTACAATGAGCAGTTCTTC.

This clone was found a few times. This rearrangement joins TRBV6-1 to TRBJ1-2; the D is unclear. This CDR3 spans 15 amino acids. From germline, CDR1 is MNHNS and CDR2 SASEGT. Trimming pared 2 bases from V and 2 bases from J, leaving 12 bases between. CDR3 bases: TGTGCCAGCAGTGAATCGGTATTTTGGAACTATGGCTACACCTTC. This encodes CASSESVFWNYGYTF.

This chain connects TRBV20-1 to TRBJ1-2; tentatively, D is TRBD1 (5 bases). Per the germline V gene, CDR1 is DFQATT and CDR2 is SNEGSKA (reference sequence). Trimming stripped 6 bases from V and 5 bases from J, with 10 bases between. This CDR3 comprises 11 residues. DNA for the CDR3: TGCAGTGCGAGGGACGTTTATGGCTACACCTTC. It specifies CSARDVYGYTF.

Of note for this clone: Other DNA sequences in this sample translate to the same CDR3. This rearrangement joins TRBV28 to TRBJ2-7, with 7 bases aligning to TRBD2. The germline CDR1 and CDR2 sequences are MDHEN and SYDVKM. This CDR3 region has 15 residues. V was clipped by 2 bases and J by 4 bases; unmatched bases: 8. For the CDR3, the DNA is TGTGCCAGCAGTTTAGGGGGAGCTAGCGGATACGAGCAGTACTTC. Residues: CASSLGGASGYEQYF. The entire variable domain, with the rest obtained from reference TRBV28 and TRBJ2-7, is as follows: DVKVTQSSRYLVKRTGEKVFLECVQDMDHENMFWYRQDPGLGLRLIYFSYDVKMKEKGDIPEGYSVSREKKERFSLILESASTNQTSMYLCASSLGGASGYEQYFGPGTRLTVT.

CDR3 amino acids: CASSPPPPADTQYF. CDR3 nucleotides: TGTGCCAGCTCACCACCTCCACCCGCAGATACGCAGTATTTT. V and J are TRBV18 and TRBJ2-3; D is uncertain. The germline CDR1 and CDR2 sequences are KGHSH and LQKENI. The germline V and J ends were trimmed by 0 bases and 4 bases, with 8 bases remaining between them. The CDR3 spans 14 residues.

This clone was counted only a few times. The sample has other DNA sequences that encode this CDR3 too. The V call is TRBV5-4, the J call TRBJ2-3; tentative D call: TRBD1 (6 bases). The CDR3 is 14 amino acids. Germline V gives CDR1 SGHNT, CDR2 YYREEE (reference sequence). The V and J ends lost 0 bases and 4 bases respectively, with 9 bases between them. The CDR3 is CASSLAKGADTQYF. CDR3 DNA sequence: TGTGCCAGCAGCTTGGCCAAGGGGGCAGATACGCAGTATTTT.

In the case of this clone: Other DNA sequences in this sample translate to the same CDR3. The chain uses TRBV6-4 and TRBJ2-7, with 9 bases identical to TRBD2. CDR1 is MRHNA and CDR2 is SNTAGT in the germline V gene. V shed 4 bases and J 2 bases; nucleotides not matched to a gene: 3. The CDR3 sequence is 14 residues long. The CDR3: CASSVTSGPYEQYF. The DNA for the CDR3 is TGTGCCAGCAGTGTGACTAGCGGACCCTACGAGCAGTACTTC.

V gene TRBV6-5 combines with J gene TRBJ1-5; TRBD1 matches at 7 bases. Germline lookup yields CDR1 MNHEY and CDR2 SVGAGI. Trimming cost V 4 bases and J 0 bases; bases outside gene matches: 3. CDR3 length equals 15 residues. This CDR3 is CASSWDSNSNQPQHF. The CDR3 coding sequence is TGTGCCAGCAGTTGGGACAGCAATAGCAATCAGCCCCAGCATTTT.

The rearrangement joins TRBV5-6 to TRBJ2-1; TRBD2 agrees at 11 bases. Germline V gives CDR1 SGHDT, CDR2 YYEEEE. Trimming removed 5 bases from V and 4 bases from J; junction bases left unmatched: 8. The CDR3 extends over 16 amino acids. CDR3 nucleotides: TGTGCCAGCAGATATCGACTAGCGGGATTTTACAATGAGCAGTTCTTC. It codes for CASRYRLAGFYNEQFF.

DNA for the CDR3: TGTGCCAGCAGCTTCACGGAAACTTTGAACACCGGGGAGCTGTTTTTT. Its translation: CASSFTETLNTGELFF. The chain employs TRBV5-6 and TRBJ2-2, with D unclear. This CDR3 comprises 16 residues. Deletions cut 2 bases from V and 1 base from J, with 12 bases between. The V gene's germline CDR1 is SGHDT and CDR2 YYEEEE.

The V gene is TRBV6-5, the J gene TRBJ1-5, with a weak D call TRBD1 (5 bases). Trimming cost V 0 bases and J 1 base, with 7 bases left between them. This CDR3 region has 15 residues. Germline V lookup: CDR1 MNHEY, CDR2 SVGAGI. The CDR3 here is CASSYSGPSNQPQHF. CDR3 coding DNA: TGTGCCAGCAGTTACTCGGGACCCAGCAATCAGCCCCAGCATTTT.

V is TRBV30 and J is TRBJ1-6; D remains ambiguous. The CDR3 is 13 residues long. Germline V gene sequence: CDR1 GTSNPN, CDR2 SVGIG (reference sequence). V was clipped by 0 bases and J by 4 bases, with 4 bases between them. CDR3 coding DNA: TGTGCCTGGAGTGTACAGTATAATTCACCCCTCCACTTT. Protein sequence: CAWSVQYNSPLHF.

The genes are TRBV10-3 and TRBJ1-3; 9 bases fit TRBD1. CDR3 length equals 15 residues. Germline V CDR1 and CDR2: ENHRY, SYGVKD. After removal of 6 bases from V and 8 bases from J, the junction contained 11 bases not matched to a gene. For the CDR3, the DNA is TGTGCCATCAGGGATAAGGACAGGGGTAGATACACCATATATTTT. Protein sequence: CAIRDKDRGRYTIYF.

This rearrangement joins TRBV19 to TRBJ2-3; D uncertain. The CDR3 has 13 amino acids. CDR1 and CDR2 (germline): LNHDA, SQIVND (reference sequence). Trimming stripped 1 base from V and 4 bases from J, with 6 bases between. The CDR3: CASSIVRADTQYF. The CDR3 region has the DNA TGTGCCAGTAGTATAGTCCGAGCAGATACGCAGTATTTT.